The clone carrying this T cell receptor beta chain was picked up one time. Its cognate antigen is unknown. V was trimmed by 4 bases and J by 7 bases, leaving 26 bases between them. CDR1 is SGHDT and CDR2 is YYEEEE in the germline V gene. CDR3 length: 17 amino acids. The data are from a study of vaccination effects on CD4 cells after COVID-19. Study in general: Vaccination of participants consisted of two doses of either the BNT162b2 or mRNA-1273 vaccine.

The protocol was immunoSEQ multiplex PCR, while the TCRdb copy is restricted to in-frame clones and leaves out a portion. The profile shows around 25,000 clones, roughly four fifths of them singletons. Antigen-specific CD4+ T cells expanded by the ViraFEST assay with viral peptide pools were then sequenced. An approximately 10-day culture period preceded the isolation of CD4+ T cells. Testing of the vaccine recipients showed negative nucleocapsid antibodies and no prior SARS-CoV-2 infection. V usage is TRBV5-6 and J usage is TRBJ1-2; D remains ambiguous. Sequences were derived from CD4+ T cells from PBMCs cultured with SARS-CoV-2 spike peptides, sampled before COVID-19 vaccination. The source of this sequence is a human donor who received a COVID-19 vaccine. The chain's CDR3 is CASSTRTGEVGSTGYTF. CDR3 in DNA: TGTGCCAGCAGCACAAGAACTGGGGAAGTTGGGTCCACTGGCTACACCTTC. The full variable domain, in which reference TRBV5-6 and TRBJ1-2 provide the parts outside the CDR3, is DAGVTQSPTHLIKTRGQQVTLRCSPKSGHDTVSWYQQALGQGPQFIFQYYEEEERQRGNFPDRFSGHQFPNYSSELNVNALLLGDSALYLCASSTRTGEVGSTGYTFGSGTRLTVV.